The 24 T cell receptor beta chains below come from one sample, sequenced in a study of T cells in Graves' hyperthyroidism and ophthalmopathy. Amplification targeted TCR beta CDR3 regions from RNA transcripts. The study used the HTBI primer set for a first-round RT-PCR of the TCR CDR3. TCRdb recomputed calls from the multiplex PCR reads with MiXCR, one row per CDR3 protein. The table shows around 560,000 distinct CDR3 sequences, with roughly 17% occurring only once. The specimen sequenced was blood. The receptor set was obtained from a woman younger than 35 with Graves' hyperthyroidism.

The rearrangement joins TRBV27 to TRBJ2-7; 8 bases are shared with TRBD2. After removal of 3 bases from V and 3 bases from J, the junction contained 4 bases not matched to a gene. This CDR3 contains 14 residues. Germline CDR1 reads MNHEY; CDR2 reads SMNVEV (reference sequence). CDR3: CASSFGRGGYEQYF. CDR3 coding DNA: TGTGCCAGCAGTTTTGGTCGGGGGGGCTACGAGCAGTACTTC.

The sample holds many counts of this clonotype. CDR3 nucleotides: TGTGCCAGCCGGAGGACAGGGGGCCTTAGTGGCACTGAAGCTTTCTTT. Its translation is CASRRTGGLSGTEAFF. This chain connects TRBV19 to TRBJ1-1, with 11 bases that match TRBD1. With 9 bases clipped from V and 4 bases from J, the junction kept 13 bases outside the gene matches. There are 16 residues in the CDR3. Germline CDR1 reads LNHDA; CDR2 reads SQIVND (reference sequence).

The gene calls are TRBV7-9 and TRBJ1-5; no clear D gene. V lost 4 bases and J 2 bases, leaving 9 bases between the germline ends. The CDR3 sequence is 14 residues long. Germline CDR1 reads SEHNR; CDR2 reads FQNEAQ (reference sequence). CDR3 protein: CASSSYEGNQPQHF. DNA for the CDR3: TGTGCCAGCAGCTCGTACGAGGGCAATCAGCCCCAGCATTTT.

Turning to this clonotype: With a much larger clone just one base away, this may be a read error. The V gene is TRBV12-3 or TRBV12-4, the J gene TRBJ2-1; D assignment may be TRBD1 or TRBD2 (5 bases each). This CDR3 is built from 15 residues. Trimming left V 5 bases short and J 9 bases short, with 20 bases between. The CDR3 nucleotides are TGTGCCAGCAGTCTCTCTGGACGGGGTCAGGGTGAGCAGTTCTTC. As protein: CASSLSGRGQGEQFF.

This clonotype was counted at least ten times. V usage is TRBV28 and J usage is TRBJ2-2, with 12 bases lining up with TRBD2. Germline CDR1 reads MDHEN; CDR2 reads SYDVKM. The CDR3 is 15 amino acids. V shed 3 bases, J shed 13 bases, and the junction held 9 bases outside the gene matches. In DNA, the CDR3 is TGTGCCAGCAGTTTTCGTCTAGCGGGAGGGCAAGCGCTGTTTTTT. Protein product: CASSFRLAGGQALFF.

V and J are TRBV5-4 and TRBJ1-6; 8 nucleotides line up with TRBD1. The CDR3 sequence is 16 residues long. Germline assignment: CDR1 SGHNT and CDR2 YYREEE (reference sequence). V dropped 2 bases and J dropped 3; count of bases not matched to a gene: 4. The CDR3 spells CASSLGGQGYNSPLHF. The CDR3 DNA reads TGTGCCAGCAGCTTAGGTGGACAGGGCTATAATTCACCCCTCCACTTT. Together with reference TRBV5-4 and TRBJ1-6, the CDR3 gives the full variable domain: ETGVTQSPTHLIKTRGQQVTLRCSSQSGHNTVSWYQQALGQGPQFIFQYYREEENGRGNFPPRFSGLQFPNYSSELNVNALELDDSALYLCASSLGGQGYNSPLHFGNGTRLTVT.

This clonotype was seen repeatedly, ten times or more. V and J are TRBV12-3 or TRBV12-4 and TRBJ1-5; tentative D call: TRBD1 (6 bases). The V end lost 1 base, the J end lost 6 bases, and 10 bases lay between the germline ends. The length of the CDR3 is 14 residues. The CDR3: CASSLGGGRQPQHF. CDR3 sequence (DNA): TGTGCCAGCAGTTTAGGAGGGGGTCGTCAGCCCCAGCATTTT.

The chain carries TRBV27 and TRBJ1-6; D might be TRBD1 (6 bases). From germline, CDR1 is MNHEY and CDR2 SMNVEV (reference sequence). V gave up 5 bases and J gave up 7 bases, with 15 bases separating them. This CDR3 contains 15 residues. The DNA for the CDR3 is TGTGCCAGCAGTATGTACAGGGATCAAAATTCACCCCTCCACTTT. It yields the protein CASSMYRDQNSPLHF.

This clonotype appeared many times. This chain uses TRBV2 with TRBJ1-1, with D possibly TRBD1 on 5 matching bases. The CDR3 loop spans 13 amino acids. Germline CDR1 SNHLY, CDR2 FYNNEI. The V and J ends lost 7 bases and 4 bases respectively, with 13 bases between them. Here the CDR3 DNA reads TGTGCCAGCAAGCCCGAGGGGTCCACTGAAGCTTTCTTT. Translating it yields CASKPEGSTEAFF.

This sequence joins TRBV4-1 and TRBJ2-1, with TRBD2 identical over 11 bases. With 0 bases clipped from V and 8 bases from J, the junction kept 6 bases outside the gene matches. The CDR3 is made up of 16 amino acids. Germline V CDR1 and CDR2: MGHRA, YSYEKL. The CDR3 sequence: CASSQDLAGGSDEQFF. As DNA, the CDR3 is TGCGCCAGCAGCCAAGATCTAGCGGGAGGATCGGATGAGCAGTTCTTC.

This clonotype was observed a few times. The rearrangement uses TRBV12-3 or TRBV12-4 and TRBJ2-3; TRBD2 matches 12 bases. The CDR3 runs 15 residues. Germline trimming cut 8 bases from V and 3 bases from J; bases unmatched to any gene: 6. Written as DNA, the CDR3 is TGTGCCAGCGGCATCGGACTAGCGGGGACAGATACGCAGTATTTT. It codes for CASGIGLAGTDTQYF.

This clonotype was detected many times. The gene calls are TRBV12-3 or TRBV12-4 and TRBJ2-3; a possible D gene is TRBD1 (6 bases). The CDR3 has 15 amino acids. V shed 5 bases and J shed 1 base, with 13 bases lying between them. In DNA, the CDR3 is TGTGCCAGCAGTCCATACAGGGTGGGCACAGATACGCAGTATTTT. Residues: CASSPYRVGTDTQYF.

The chain uses TRBV7-9 and TRBJ2-1; a possible D gene is TRBD2 (6 bases). Trimming shortened V by 2 bases and J by 5 bases, and 19 bases separated the two germline ends. This CDR3 region has 17 residues. Germline-derived CDR1 and CDR2 are SEHNR and FQNEAQ (reference sequence). The DNA for the CDR3 is TGTGCCAGCAGCTTATTGGGGGGACGGAGCCTGGACAATGAGCAGTTCTTC. It yields the protein CASSLLGGRSLDNEQFF. The whole variable domain, remainder taken from reference TRBV7-9 and TRBJ2-1, is DTGVSQNPRHKITKRGQNVTFRCDPISEHNRLYWYRQTLGQGPEFLTYFQNEAQLEKSRLLSDRFSAERPKGSFSTLEIQRTEQGDSAMYLCASSLLGGRSLDNEQFFGPGTRLTVL.

This clonotype was observed a few times. The chain combines TRBV29-1 with TRBJ2-7; D is unclear. The germline V and J ends were trimmed by 1 base and 1 base, with 5 bases remaining between them. Germline CDR1 and CDR2: SQVTM and ANQGSEA. The CDR3 covers 12 residues. The CDR3 sequence: CSVEVRSYEQYF. In nucleotides, the CDR3 is TGCAGCGTTGAAGTAAGATCCTACGAGCAGTACTTC.

This clonotype turned up a few times. This chain uses TRBV5-4 with TRBJ2-7, with 9 bases that match TRBD2. This CDR3 has 15 residues. The germline V gene has CDR1 SGHNT and CDR2 YYREEE (reference sequence). Trimming cost V 0 bases and J 2 bases; bases outside gene matches: 3. The CDR3 is CASSLEASGAYEQYF. DNA for the CDR3: TGTGCCAGCAGCTTGGAGGCTAGCGGGGCCTACGAGCAGTACTTC.

The chain carries TRBV27 and TRBJ2-5; 7 bases are a match to TRBD1. CDR1 is MNHEY and CDR2 is SMNVEV in the germline V gene (reference sequence). This CDR3 is built from 15 residues. V was pared by 5 bases and J by 6 bases, with 12 bases of the junction left unmatched. CDR3 loop: CASSQETGLVKTQYF. CDR3 nucleotide sequence: TGTGCCAGCAGTCAGGAGACAGGGCTCGTGAAGACCCAGTACTTC.

This clonotype has a handful of counts. The chain employs TRBV6-1 and TRBJ1-1, with TRBD1 as a possible D gene (6 bases). Germline values: CDR1 MNHNS, CDR2 SASEGT. V shed 8 bases and J shed 1 base, with 11 bases lying between them. The CDR3 is 13 residues long. The DNA for the CDR3 is TGTGCCAGCCTGACAGGCCCGAACACTGAAGCTTTCTTT. Translating gives CASLTGPNTEAFF.

This clonotype appeared a single time. The chain employs TRBV20-1 and TRBJ1-2; TRBD1 agrees at 10 bases. V trimming: 2 bases; J trimming: 2 bases; junction bases outside the gene matches: 5. Germline V lookup: CDR1 DFQATT, CDR2 SNEGSKA (reference sequence). This CDR3 region has 15 residues. CDR3 coding DNA: TGCAGTGCTAGACCTCCGGGACAGGGGAACTATGGCTACACCTTC. Protein sequence: CSARPPGQGNYGYTF.

This clonotype came up a few times. One end of the junction fails to match germline, which may point to a read error. This CDR3 reads CASSQDWGTANTGGLFF. CDR3 nucleotide sequence: TGTGCCAGCAGCCAAGATTGGGGGACGGCGAACACCGGGGGGCTGTTTTTT. This chain joins TRBV3-1 and TRBJ2-2; the D gene is possibly TRBD2 (6 bases). There are 17 residues in the CDR3. In germline, CDR1 is LGHDT, CDR2 YNNKEL (reference sequence).

This clonotype came up many times. The chain couples TRBV6-1 to TRBJ2-4; 8 bases are a match to TRBD1. J lost 3 bases, V lost 2 bases, and 3 bases had no gene match. Germline assignment: CDR1 MNHNS and CDR2 SASEGT. This CDR3 has 15 residues. CDR3 sequence (DNA): TGTGCCAGCAGTGAAATCGGGACAGGCAAAAACATTCAGTACTTC. Translation: CASSEIGTGKNIQYF.

Many counts were recorded for this clonotype. The chain links TRBV19 to TRBJ1-5; unclear D gene. This CDR3 region has 15 residues. Germline values: CDR1 LNHDA, CDR2 SQIVND (reference sequence). V lost 3 bases and J lost 2, with 11 bases in between. The CDR3 reads CASSIPNRGNQPQHF. CDR3 DNA: TGTGCCAGTAGTATCCCAAATAGGGGCAATCAGCCCCAGCATTTT.

At least ten counts were recorded for this clonotype. V and J are TRBV7-8 and TRBJ2-3, with D tentatively TRBD2 (5 bases). The V end was cut by 4 bases, the J end by 2 bases, with 13 bases between. The CDR3 loop spans 15 amino acids. Per the germline V gene, CDR1 is SGHVS and CDR2 is FQNEAQ. CDR3 nucleotides: TGTGCCAGCAGCTCGTACGGGGAGCCCACAGATACGCAGTATTTT. Translation: CASSSYGEPTDTQYF.

This clonotype was found many times. The J gene is TRBJ2-1, the V gene TRBV6-2 or TRBV6-3; 9 positions agree with TRBD2. J lost 0 bases, V lost 0 bases, and 12 bases had no gene match. Per germline, CDR1 MNHEY and CDR2 SVGEGT. CDR3 length: 20 residues. The CDR3 DNA follows: TGTGCCAGCAGTTACTCTCTAGCGGGATCCATCTCCAGCTCCTACAATGAGCAGTTCTTC. Protein: CASSYSLAGSISSSYNEQFF.

This clonotype was recorded at least ten times. The chain links TRBV7-9 to TRBJ2-3; D is undetermined. The germline V and J ends were trimmed by 4 bases and 4 bases, with 6 bases remaining between them. This CDR3 has 12 amino acids. CDR1 is SEHNR and CDR2 is FQNEAQ in the germline V gene (reference sequence). The CDR3 bases are TGTGCCAGCAGCTCCCAGTCAGATACGCAGTATTTT. Its protein is CASSSQSDTQYF.